These T cell receptor beta chains were read from a single sample in a study of cytomegalovirus exposure and HLA in healthy donors. Clones were sequenced by immunoSEQ multiplex PCR, and TCRdb holds only the in-frame ones, with some missing. Altogether about 140,000 clones are present, approximately 80% being singletons, with the ten largest covering around 14%. The sample taken for sequencing was PBMCs. These receptors were obtained from a woman in her thirties or forties in good health and CMV-seronegative. CDR3s include the opening cysteine and the closing phenylalanine or tryptophan. The D gene is left open where the match is weak. Clone size, where shown, is once, few, many, or a class for clones that have expanded.

len: 12
j_gene: TRBJ2-7
abundance: NA
d_gene: NA
v_gene: TRBV5-6
CDR3nt: TGTGCCAGCAGCTTCCTAGTGGGCGAGCAGTACTTC
CDR3aa: CASSFLVGEQYF

len: 15
j_gene: TRBJ2-6
abundance: once
d_gene: TRBD1
v_gene: TRBV9
CDR3nt: TGTGCCTCCCGGGACAGCCTCTCTGGGGCCAACGGCCTGACTTTC
CDR3aa: CASRDSLSGANGLTF

len: 14
j_gene: TRBJ2-3
abundance: NA
d_gene: TRBD2
v_gene: TRBV29-1
CDR3nt: TGCAGCGTTGGCGGGGGGGCCGGAGCAGATACGCAGTATTTT
CDR3aa: CSVGGGAGADTQYF

len: 15
j_gene: TRBJ2-7
abundance: NA
d_gene: TRBD1
v_gene: TRBV6-5
CDR3nt: TGTGCCAGCAGTTATACGGGACAGAATACCTACGAGCAGTACTTC
CDR3aa: CASSYTGQNTYEQYF

len: 15
j_gene: TRBJ1-2
abundance: NA
d_gene: TRBD1
v_gene: TRBV27
CDR3nt: TGTGCCAGCAGTCCTCTGGGACAGGGCCTCTATGGCTACACCTTC
CDR3aa: CASSPLGQGLYGYTF

len: 15
j_gene: TRBJ1-5
abundance: NA
d_gene: NA
v_gene: TRBV27
CDR3nt: TGTGCCAGCAGTTCCGGCCGACAGCCAAATCAGCCCCAGCATTTT
CDR3aa: CASSSGRQPNQPQHF

len: 16
j_gene: TRBJ2-2
abundance: NA
d_gene: TRBD2
v_gene: TRBV11-2
CDR3nt: TGTGCCAGCAGCTTCGTAACTAGCGGGGGATCGCGGGAGCTGTTTTTT
CDR3aa: CASSFVTSGGSRELFF

len: 16
j_gene: TRBJ2-3
abundance: few
d_gene: NA
v_gene: TRBV11-2
CDR3nt: TGTGCCAGCAGCTCCTGGACAGCTTCTCTCACAGATACGCAGTATTTT
CDR3aa: CASSSWTASLTDTQYF

len: 15
j_gene: TRBJ2-2
abundance: NA
d_gene: TRBD1
v_gene: TRBV7-3
CDR3nt: TGTGCCAGCAGCTGGGACAGGGGTGGGACCGGGGAGCTGTTTTTT
CDR3aa: CASSWDRGGTGELFF

len: 11
j_gene: TRBJ2-4
abundance: NA
d_gene: NA
v_gene: TRBV6-1
CDR3nt: TGTGCCAGCAGTGACGCAGGGGTCACTGATTTC
CDR3aa: CASSDAGVTDF

len: 12
j_gene: TRBJ1-2
abundance: few
d_gene: NA
v_gene: TRBV5-6
CDR3nt: TGTGCCAGCAGCTCGAGGGGGGGTGGCTACACCTTC
CDR3aa: CASSSRGGGYTF

len: 16
j_gene: TRBJ2-5
abundance: once
d_gene: TRBD2
v_gene: TRBV6-7
CDR3nt: TGTGCCAGCAGGGGAATAGCGGGGGGGCCCCACGAGACCCAGTACTTC
CDR3aa: CASRGIAGGPHETQYF

len: 16
j_gene: TRBJ2-7
abundance: NA
d_gene: TRBD1
v_gene: TRBV9
CDR3nt: TGTGCCAGCAGCGGTAAGCCGGGACAGGGTTCCTACGAGCAGTACTTC
CDR3aa: CASSGKPGQGSYEQYF

len: 13
j_gene: TRBJ2-3
abundance: NA
d_gene: NA
v_gene: TRBV29-1
CDR3nt: TGCAGCTCTCAAAAGGGGGAAGCAGATACGCAGTATTTT
CDR3aa: CSSQKGEADTQYF

len: 14
j_gene: TRBJ2-4
abundance: NA
d_gene: TRBD1
v_gene: TRBV9
CDR3nt: TGTGCCAGCAGCCCACAGGGGTTTGCAGACATTCAGTACTTC
CDR3aa: CASSPQGFADIQYF

len: 13
j_gene: TRBJ2-7
abundance: NA
d_gene: NA
v_gene: TRBV5-4
CDR3nt: TGTGCCAGCAGCTCGTACAGGGTCTACGAGCAGTACTTC
CDR3aa: CASSSYRVYEQYF

len: 11
j_gene: TRBJ2-7
abundance: NA
d_gene: NA
v_gene: TRBV28
CDR3nt: TGTGCCAGCAGTCCCTCTATCGAGCAGTACTTC
CDR3aa: CASSPSIEQYF

len: 12
j_gene: TRBJ1-2
abundance: few
d_gene: NA
v_gene: TRBV30
CDR3nt: TGTGCCTGGAGGGGCCTCCCCTATGGCTACACCTTC
CDR3aa: CAWRGLPYGYTF

len: 14
j_gene: TRBJ2-5
abundance: few
d_gene: NA
v_gene: TRBV4-3
CDR3nt: TGCGCCAGCAGCCAACAACTTTCCGTCGAGACCCAGTACTTC
CDR3aa: CASSQQLSVETQYF

len: 14
j_gene: TRBJ2-3
abundance: NA
d_gene: NA
v_gene: TRBV4-2
CDR3nt: TGTGCCAGCAGCCCAGACCAAATCACAGATACGCAGTATTTT
CDR3aa: CASSPDQITDTQYF

len: 13
j_gene: TRBJ2-5
abundance: NA
d_gene: TRBD2
v_gene: TRBV28
CDR3nt: TGTGCCAGCATGCGCGGGGGGCAAGAGACCCAGTACTTC
CDR3aa: CASMRGGQETQYF

len: 15
j_gene: TRBJ2-3
abundance: NA
d_gene: NA
v_gene: TRBV18
CDR3nt: TGTGCCAGCTCACCAAGGACAGCTAGCACAGATACGCAGTATTTT
CDR3aa: CASSPRTASTDTQYF

len: 17
j_gene: TRBJ2-3
abundance: NA
d_gene: TRBD2
v_gene: TRBV7-3
CDR3nt: TGTGCCAGCAGCTTAGGTAGCGGGGGGGCCGATAGAGATACGCAGTATTTT
CDR3aa: CASSLGSGGADRDTQYF

len: 16
j_gene: TRBJ2-5
abundance: NA
d_gene: TRBD2
v_gene: TRBV11-2
CDR3nt: TGTGCCAGCAGCCCCTCGAGCGGGGGGGCGGGAGAGACCCAGTACTTC
CDR3aa: CASSPSSGGAGETQYF

len: 12
j_gene: TRBJ2-1
abundance: NA
d_gene: TRBD2
v_gene: TRBV29-1
CDR3nt: TGCAGCGTTGAGGGGAGGGCCTATGAGCAGTTCTTC
CDR3aa: CSVEGRAYEQFF

len: 18
j_gene: TRBJ2-2
abundance: NA
d_gene: NA
v_gene: TRBV19
CDR3nt: TGTGCCAGTCACGTCGCGCGGGGAGCTGAGCCTTACACCGGGGAGCTGTTTTTT
CDR3aa: CASHVARGAEPYTGELFF

len: 15
j_gene: TRBJ2-3
abundance: once
d_gene: TRBD2
v_gene: TRBV5-1
CDR3nt: TGCGCCAGCCGTGACCGGGCTAGCGGGGACGATACGCAGTATTTT
CDR3aa: CASRDRASGDDTQYF

len: 13
j_gene: TRBJ1-6
abundance: NA
d_gene: NA
v_gene: TRBV30
CDR3nt: TGTGCCTGGGGAGACAGTAATAATTCACCCCTCCACTTT
CDR3aa: CAWGDSNNSPLHF

len: 16
j_gene: TRBJ2-1
abundance: once
d_gene: NA
v_gene: TRBV19
CDR3nt: TGTGCCAGTAGTATTAATACGCGGCAGGGAGGTAATGAGCAGTTCTTC
CDR3aa: CASSINTRQGGNEQFF

len: 10
j_gene: TRBJ2-7
abundance: few
d_gene: NA
v_gene: TRBV27
CDR3nt: TGTGCCAGCCCTGAGGTAGAGCAGTACTTC
CDR3aa: CASPEVEQYF

len: 16
j_gene: TRBJ2-1
abundance: few
d_gene: TRBD2
v_gene: TRBV7-2
CDR3nt: TGTGCCAGCAGCTTACATCGACTAGCGGGACGGGATGAGCAGTTCTTC
CDR3aa: CASSLHRLAGRDEQFF

len: 14
j_gene: TRBJ2-7
abundance: few
d_gene: NA
v_gene: TRBV6-5
CDR3nt: TGTGCCAGCAGTTCCCTTACTTTGACCTACGAGCAGTACTTC
CDR3aa: CASSSLTLTYEQYF

len: 12
j_gene: TRBJ1-2
abundance: NA
d_gene: NA
v_gene: TRBV7-9
CDR3nt: TGTGCCAGCAGCTTAGCGGACAGTGACTGCACCTTC
CDR3aa: CASSLADSDCTF

len: 13
j_gene: TRBJ1-5
abundance: NA
d_gene: NA
v_gene: TRBV9
CDR3nt: TGTGCCAGCAGCGTAGCGGGGAATCAGCCCCAGCATTTT
CDR3aa: CASSVAGNQPQHF

len: 16
j_gene: TRBJ2-3
abundance: NA
d_gene: TRBD2
v_gene: TRBV5-1
CDR3nt: TGCGCCAGCAGCTTGGCAGTAGCGGGGGGGATCGATACGCAGTATTTT
CDR3aa: CASSLAVAGGIDTQYF

len: 15
j_gene: TRBJ2-5
abundance: NA
d_gene: TRBD2
v_gene: TRBV28
CDR3nt: TGTGCCAGCAGTCCGGGACTAGCGGGGGTTGAGACCCAGTACTTC
CDR3aa: CASSPGLAGVETQYF

len: 14
j_gene: TRBJ2-7
abundance: NA
d_gene: NA
v_gene: TRBV7-6
CDR3nt: TGTGCCAGCAGCCCTGACAGGAGCTCCTACGAGCAGTACTTC
CDR3aa: CASSPDRSSYEQYF

len: 16
j_gene: TRBJ1-5
abundance: NA
d_gene: NA
v_gene: TRBV4-3
CDR3nt: TGCGCCAGCAGCCAAGACAGCCCAGGGAGCAATCAGCCCCAGCATTTT
CDR3aa: CASSQDSPGSNQPQHF

len: 12
j_gene: TRBJ2-7
abundance: NA
d_gene: TRBD1
v_gene: TRBV7-3
CDR3nt: TGTGCCAGCAGCTTGGACAGGGGCGAGCAGTACTTC
CDR3aa: CASSLDRGEQYF

len: 17
j_gene: TRBJ2-6
abundance: NA
d_gene: NA
v_gene: TRBV4-3
CDR3nt: TGCGCCAGCAGCCAAGATCTCGGCGGGACTGGGGCCAACGTCCTGACTTTC
CDR3aa: CASSQDLGGTGANVLTF

len: 15
j_gene: TRBJ2-3
abundance: NA
d_gene: TRBD1
v_gene: TRBV13
CDR3nt: TGTGCCAGCAGCTTCGGGGACAGGGACACAGATACGCAGTATTTT
CDR3aa: CASSFGDRDTDTQYF

len: 13
j_gene: TRBJ2-7
abundance: NA
d_gene: NA
v_gene: TRBV18
CDR3nt: TGTGCCAGCTCACGGGACACCTCCTACGAGCAGTACTTC
CDR3aa: CASSRDTSYEQYF

len: 16
j_gene: TRBJ2-1
abundance: NA
d_gene: NA
v_gene: TRBV4-1
CDR3nt: TGCGCCAGCAGCCAAGATGCGGGGAGCTCCTACAATGAGCAGTTCTTC
CDR3aa: CASSQDAGSSYNEQFF

len: 15
j_gene: TRBJ2-7
abundance: NA
d_gene: NA
v_gene: TRBV7-9
CDR3nt: TGTTCCAGCAGCTTAGGCGGGCCAGCAACCTACGAGCAGTACTTC
CDR3aa: CSSSLGGPATYEQYF

len: 16
j_gene: TRBJ2-1
abundance: NA
d_gene: TRBD1
v_gene: TRBV6-1
CDR3nt: TGTGCCAGCAGTGGGGAACGGGACAGAATCTACAATGAGCAGTTCTTC
CDR3aa: CASSGERDRIYNEQFF

len: 13
j_gene: TRBJ1-1
abundance: once
d_gene: NA
v_gene: TRBV4-1
CDR3nt: TGCGCCAGCAGCCCCTACGGGAACACTGAAGCTTTCTTT
CDR3aa: CASSPYGNTEAFF

len: 20
j_gene: TRBJ2-1
abundance: NA
d_gene: TRBD2
v_gene: TRBV4-2
CDR3nt: TGTGCCAGCAGCCAAGAAATAGGTCCCATCCAGCGGGGAGATTACAATGAGCAGTTCTTC
CDR3aa: CASSQEIGPIQRGDYNEQFF

len: 15
j_gene: TRBJ1-5
abundance: NA
d_gene: TRBD1
v_gene: TRBV7-6
CDR3nt: TGTGCCAGCAGCTTTGGGACAGGGGGCGATCAGCCCCAGCATTTT
CDR3aa: CASSFGTGGDQPQHF

len: 16
j_gene: TRBJ2-5
abundance: NA
d_gene: TRBD2
v_gene: TRBV15
CDR3nt: TGTGCCACCAGCAGGATAGGACTAGCGGGAGTAGAGACCCAGTACTTC
CDR3aa: CATSRIGLAGVETQYF

len: 14
j_gene: TRBJ2-2
abundance: NA
d_gene: TRBD1
v_gene: TRBV7-9
CDR3nt: TGTGCCAGCAGCTTTGGACAGGGTACCGGGGAGCTGTTTTTT
CDR3aa: CASSFGQGTGELFF

len: 16
j_gene: TRBJ2-1
abundance: NA
d_gene: NA
v_gene: TRBV9
CDR3nt: TGTGCCAGCAGCGTAGGCGGGGATAGCTCCTACAATGAGCAGTTCTTC
CDR3aa: CASSVGGDSSYNEQFF

len: 14
j_gene: TRBJ2-7
abundance: NA
d_gene: NA
v_gene: TRBV2
CDR3nt: TGTGCCAGCAGTGAGTCCCGGGACATCTACGAGCAGTACTTC
CDR3aa: CASSESRDIYEQYF

len: 18
j_gene: TRBJ2-2
abundance: NA
d_gene: TRBD2
v_gene: TRBV6-4
CDR3nt: TGTGCCAGCAGTGAAATAGCGGGAGGGCGTGAGAACACCGGGGAGCTGTTTTTT
CDR3aa: CASSEIAGGRENTGELFF